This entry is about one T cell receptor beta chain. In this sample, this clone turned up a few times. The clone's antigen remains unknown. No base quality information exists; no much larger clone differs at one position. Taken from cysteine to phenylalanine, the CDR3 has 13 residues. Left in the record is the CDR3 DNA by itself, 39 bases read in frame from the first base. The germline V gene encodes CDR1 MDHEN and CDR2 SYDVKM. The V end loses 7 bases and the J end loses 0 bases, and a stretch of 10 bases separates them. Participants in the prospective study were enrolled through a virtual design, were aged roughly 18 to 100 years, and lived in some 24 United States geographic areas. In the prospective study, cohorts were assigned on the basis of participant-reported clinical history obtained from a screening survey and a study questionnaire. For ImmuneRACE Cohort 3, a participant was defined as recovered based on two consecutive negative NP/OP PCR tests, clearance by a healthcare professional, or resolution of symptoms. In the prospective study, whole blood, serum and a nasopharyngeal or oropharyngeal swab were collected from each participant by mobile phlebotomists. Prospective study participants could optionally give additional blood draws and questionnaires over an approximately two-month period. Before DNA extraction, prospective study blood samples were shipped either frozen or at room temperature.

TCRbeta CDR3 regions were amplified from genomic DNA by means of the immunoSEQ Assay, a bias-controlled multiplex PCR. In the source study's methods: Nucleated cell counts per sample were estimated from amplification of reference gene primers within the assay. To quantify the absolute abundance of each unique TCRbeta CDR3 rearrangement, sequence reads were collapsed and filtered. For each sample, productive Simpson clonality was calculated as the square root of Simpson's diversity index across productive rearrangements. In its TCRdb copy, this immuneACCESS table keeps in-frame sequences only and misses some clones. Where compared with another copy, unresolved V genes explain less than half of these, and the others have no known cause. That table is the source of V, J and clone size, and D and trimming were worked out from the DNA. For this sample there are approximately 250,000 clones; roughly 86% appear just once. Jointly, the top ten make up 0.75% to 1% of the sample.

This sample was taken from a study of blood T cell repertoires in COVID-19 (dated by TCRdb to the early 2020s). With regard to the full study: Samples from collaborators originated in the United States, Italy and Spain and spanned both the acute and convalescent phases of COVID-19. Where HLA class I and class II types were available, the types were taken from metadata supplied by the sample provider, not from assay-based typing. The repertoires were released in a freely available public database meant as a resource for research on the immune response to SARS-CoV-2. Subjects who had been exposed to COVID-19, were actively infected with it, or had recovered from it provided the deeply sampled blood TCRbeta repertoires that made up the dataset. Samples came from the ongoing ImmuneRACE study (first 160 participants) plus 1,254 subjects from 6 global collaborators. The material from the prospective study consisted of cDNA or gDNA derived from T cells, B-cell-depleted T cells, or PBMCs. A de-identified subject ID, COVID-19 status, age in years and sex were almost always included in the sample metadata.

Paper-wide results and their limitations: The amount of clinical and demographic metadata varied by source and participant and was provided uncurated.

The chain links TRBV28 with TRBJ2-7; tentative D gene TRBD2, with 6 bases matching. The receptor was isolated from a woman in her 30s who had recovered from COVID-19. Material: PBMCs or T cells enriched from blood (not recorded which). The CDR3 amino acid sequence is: CASNGGVSYEQYF. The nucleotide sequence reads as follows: TGTGCCAGCAATGGCGGGGTCTCCTACGAGCAGTACTTC. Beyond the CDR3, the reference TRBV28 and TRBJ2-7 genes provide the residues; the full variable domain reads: DVKVTQSSRYLVKRTGEKVFLECVQDMDHENMFWYRQDPGLGLRLIYFSYDVKMKEKGDIPEGYSVSREKKERFSLILESASTNQTSMYLCASNGGVSYEQYFGPGTRLTVT.